This TCR beta chain was captured by sequencing in a study of T cells in Graves' hyperthyroidism and ophthalmopathy. Overall study results and limits: Ophthalmopathy and stable hyperthyroidism were told apart by a 13 V-J model.

As concerns this clonotype: Its antigen is as yet unknown.

This CDR3 region has 13 residues. CDR1 is LGHDT, CDR2 YNNKEL, per germline (reference sequence). Trimming cost V 0 bases and J 8 bases, with 9 bases left between them. TCR beta CDR3 regions were amplified from RNA. The HTBI primer set was used in a first-round RT-PCR of the TCR CDR3. TCRdb recomputed calls from the multiplex PCR reads with MiXCR, one row per CDR3 protein. The sample yields hundreds of thousands of distinct CDR3 sequences, approximately 17% seen once. Diagnostic decisions used clinical symptoms, serum thyroxine and TRAb, thyroid ultrasound and orbital computed tomography. The specimen sequenced was blood. The genes are TRBV3-1 and TRBJ2-3; D call uncertain. The origin of this receptor is a woman aged 55-70 years with Graves' ophthalmopathy. CDR3 nucleotides: TGTGCCAGCAGCCAAGATCGCCTGGGTACGCAGTATTTT. This translates into CASSQDRLGTQYF.